This T cell receptor beta chain originates from a study of OX40 agonist ivuxolimab in advanced cancers. Study-wide context: Three patients responded partially, comprising one with hepatocellular carcinoma and two with cutaneous melanoma.

This clone was observed once. This CDR3 comprises 17 residues. In germline, CDR1 is SGHTA, CDR2 FQGNSA. The trim removed 1 base at V and 2 bases at J, leaving 5 bases unmatched. Clones were sequenced by immunoSEQ multiplex PCR, and TCRdb holds only the in-frame ones, with some missing. The sample carries under 200,000 clones, 90% to 95% recorded once. The material was CD4+ or CD8+ T cells sorted from blood, obtained in a trial of the OX40 agonist ivuxolimab. The rearrangement uses TRBV7-2 and TRBJ1-5; 10 bases agree with TRBD1. This TCR was recovered from an adult with an advanced solid tumor such as melanoma, head and neck, liver or kidney cancer. CDR3 sequence: CASSLGGGTGGNQPQHF. The CDR3 DNA sequence: TGTGCCAGCAGCTTAGGAGGCGGGACAGGGGGCAATCAGCCCCAGCATTTT.